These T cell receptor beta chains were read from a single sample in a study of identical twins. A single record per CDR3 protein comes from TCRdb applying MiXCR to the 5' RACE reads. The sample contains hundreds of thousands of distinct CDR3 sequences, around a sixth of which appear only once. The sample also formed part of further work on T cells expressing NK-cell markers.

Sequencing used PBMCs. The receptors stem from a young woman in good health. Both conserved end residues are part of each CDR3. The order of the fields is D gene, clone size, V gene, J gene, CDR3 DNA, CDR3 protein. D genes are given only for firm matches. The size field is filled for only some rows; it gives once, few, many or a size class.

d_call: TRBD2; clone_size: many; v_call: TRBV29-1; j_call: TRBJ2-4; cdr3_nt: TGCAGCGTTAGGACTAGCGGAATAGCCAAAAACATTCAGTACTTC; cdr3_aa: CSVRTSGIAKNIQYF
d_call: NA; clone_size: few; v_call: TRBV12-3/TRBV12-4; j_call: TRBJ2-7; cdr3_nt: TGTGCCAGCAGTTTGGGCGTGGGACCGGGTGAGGAGCAGTACTTC; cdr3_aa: CASSLGVGPGEEQYF
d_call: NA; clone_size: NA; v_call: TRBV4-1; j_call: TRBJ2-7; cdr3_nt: TGCGCCAGCAGCCAAGAGAAGGCGGGCCTGGGATACGAGCAGTACTTC; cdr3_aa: CASSQEKAGLGYEQYF
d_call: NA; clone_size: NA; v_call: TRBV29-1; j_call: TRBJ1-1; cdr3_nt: TGCAGCGTTCTAAGGAACACTGAAGCTTTCTTT; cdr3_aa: CSVLRNTEAFF
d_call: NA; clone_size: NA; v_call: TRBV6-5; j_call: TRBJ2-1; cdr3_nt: TGTGCCAGCAGTTATCATCCGAATAATGAGCAGTTCTTC; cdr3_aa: CASSYHPNNEQFF
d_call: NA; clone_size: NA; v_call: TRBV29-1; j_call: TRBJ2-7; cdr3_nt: TGCAGCGTTGAACAGTCCTACGAGCAGTACTTC; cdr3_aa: CSVEQSYEQYF
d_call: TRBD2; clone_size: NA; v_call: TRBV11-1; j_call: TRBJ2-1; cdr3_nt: TGTGCCAGCAGCTCCCTACTAGCGGGGGGGCCCACGTCCTACAATGAGCAGTTCTTC; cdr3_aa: CASSSLLAGGPTSYNEQFF
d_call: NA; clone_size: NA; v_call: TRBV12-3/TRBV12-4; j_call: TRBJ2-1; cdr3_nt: TGTGCCAGCAGTCCAGGGAGCCTGCACAATGAGCAGTTCTTC; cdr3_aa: CASSPGSLHNEQFF
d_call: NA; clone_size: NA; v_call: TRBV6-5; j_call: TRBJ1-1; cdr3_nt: TGTGCCAGCAGTACCCACACTGAAGCTTTCTTT; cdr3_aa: CASSTHTEAFF
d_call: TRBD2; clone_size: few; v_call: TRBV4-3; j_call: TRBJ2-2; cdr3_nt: TGCGCCAGCAGCCAAGGGGTGCCGGGGACTAGGGAGAACACCGGGGAGCTGTTTTTT; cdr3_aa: CASSQGVPGTRENTGELFF
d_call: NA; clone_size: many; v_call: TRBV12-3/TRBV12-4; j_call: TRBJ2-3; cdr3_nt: TGTGCCAGCAGTGGCCCGTGGAAAATCCGTGATACGCAGTATTTT; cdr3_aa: CASSGPWKIRDTQYF
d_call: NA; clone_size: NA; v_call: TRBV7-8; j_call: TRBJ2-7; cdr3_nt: TGTGCCAGCAGCTTAGGCAGCGGTCCCTCCTACGAGCAGTACTTC; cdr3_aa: CASSLGSGPSYEQYF
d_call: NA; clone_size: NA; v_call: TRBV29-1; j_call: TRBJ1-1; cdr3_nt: TGCAGCGTTGAGTACAGGGTCATCACTGAAGCTTTCTTT; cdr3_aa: CSVEYRVITEAFF
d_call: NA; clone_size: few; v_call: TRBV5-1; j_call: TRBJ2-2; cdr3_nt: TGCGCCAGCAGCTTGGTAACAGGGAACACCGGGGAGCTGTTTTTT; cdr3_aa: CASSLVTGNTGELFF
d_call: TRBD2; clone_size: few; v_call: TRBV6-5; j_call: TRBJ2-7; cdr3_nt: TGTGCCAGCAGTTACTCTGCGGGAGGCGAGCAGTACTTC; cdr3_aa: CASSYSAGGEQYF
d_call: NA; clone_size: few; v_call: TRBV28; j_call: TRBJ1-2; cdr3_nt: TGTGCCAGCAGATCCGGGACGGAGGACTATGGCTACACCTTC; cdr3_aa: CASRSGTEDYGYTF
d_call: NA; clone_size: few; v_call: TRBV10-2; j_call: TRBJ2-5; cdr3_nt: TGCGCCAGCCAAGAAGGGCTTGTGGAGACCCAGTACTTC; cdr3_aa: CASQEGLVETQYF
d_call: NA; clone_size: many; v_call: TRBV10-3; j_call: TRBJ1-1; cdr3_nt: TGTGCCATCAGTGAGTCGAGCGGGACTGAAGCTTTCTTT; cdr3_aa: CAISESSGTEAFF
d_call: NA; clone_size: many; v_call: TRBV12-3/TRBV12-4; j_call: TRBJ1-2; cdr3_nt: TGTGCCAGCAGTTTTAGCCCCGGAGGCTACACCTTC; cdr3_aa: CASSFSPGGYTF
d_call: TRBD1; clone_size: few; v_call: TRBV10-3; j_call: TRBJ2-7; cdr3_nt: TGTGCCATCAGTGGAACCCGGACAGGGGTCTACGAGCAGTACTTC; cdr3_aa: CAISGTRTGVYEQYF
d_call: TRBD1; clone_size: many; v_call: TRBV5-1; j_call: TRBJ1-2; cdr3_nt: TGCGCCAGCAGCCCGAGGGGGCGCGAAGACTATGGCTACACCTTC; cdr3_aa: CASSPRGREDYGYTF
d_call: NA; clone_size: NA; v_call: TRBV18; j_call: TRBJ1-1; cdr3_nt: TGTGCCAGCTCACCACGGCAGGGGCGGATGAACACTGAAGCTTTCTTT; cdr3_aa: CASSPRQGRMNTEAFF
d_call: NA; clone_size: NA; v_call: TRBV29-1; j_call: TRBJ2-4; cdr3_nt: TGCAGCGTTTCCCCCGGGGGCACCAAAAACATTCAGTACTTC; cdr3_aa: CSVSPGGTKNIQYF
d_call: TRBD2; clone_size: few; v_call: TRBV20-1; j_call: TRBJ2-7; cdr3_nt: TGCAGTGCTGAGGGGGAACTAGCGGGACCGCATATCTACGAGCAGTACTTC; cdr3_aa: CSAEGELAGPHIYEQYF
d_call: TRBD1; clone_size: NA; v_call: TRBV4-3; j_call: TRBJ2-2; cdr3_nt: TGCGCCAGCAGCCGGGACAGGGAGGGGTTACACACCGGGGAGCTGTTTTTT; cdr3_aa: CASSRDREGLHTGELFF
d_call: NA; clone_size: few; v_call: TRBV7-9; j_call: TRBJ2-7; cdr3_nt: TGTGCCAGCAGCCCTAAAACAGAACCCTACGAGCAGTACTTC; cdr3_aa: CASSPKTEPYEQYF
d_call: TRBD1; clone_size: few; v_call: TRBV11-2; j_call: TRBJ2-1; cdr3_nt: TGTGCCAGCAGCTTAGCAGGGGGCGTTGAGTACAATGAGCAGTTCTTC; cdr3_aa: CASSLAGGVEYNEQFF
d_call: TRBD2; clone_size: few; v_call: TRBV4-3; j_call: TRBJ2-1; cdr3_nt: TGCGCCAGCAGCCAAGGACTAGCGGGAGCGTATGAGCAGTTCTTC; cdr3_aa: CASSQGLAGAYEQFF
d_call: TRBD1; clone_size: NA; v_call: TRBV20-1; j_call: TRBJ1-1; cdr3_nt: TGCAGTGTCGAGGACAGGATGAACACTGAAGCTTTCTTT; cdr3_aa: CSVEDRMNTEAFF
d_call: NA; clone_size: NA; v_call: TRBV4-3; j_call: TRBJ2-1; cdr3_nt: TGCGCCAGCCGCGTCTACCCGGGATTTAGCGAGCAGTTCTTC; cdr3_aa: CASRVYPGFSEQFF
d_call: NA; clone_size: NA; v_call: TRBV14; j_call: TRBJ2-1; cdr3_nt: TGTGCCAGCAGCCAAGATGGATGGTATCCCGGCTACAATGAGCAGTTCTTC; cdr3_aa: CASSQDGWYPGYNEQFF
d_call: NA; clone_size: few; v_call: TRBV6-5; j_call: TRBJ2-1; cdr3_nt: TGTGCCAGCGGCACCGGCGAGCAGTTCTTC; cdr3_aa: CASGTGEQFF
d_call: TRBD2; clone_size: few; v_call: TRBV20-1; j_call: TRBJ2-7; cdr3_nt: TGCAGTGCGGCGGGACTAGCTTTAACCTACGAGCAGTACTTC; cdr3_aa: CSAAGLALTYEQYF
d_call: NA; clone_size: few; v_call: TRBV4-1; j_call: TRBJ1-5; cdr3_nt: TGCGCCAGCAGCCAAGTAGCAGGAGGGAGTCAGCCCCAGCATTTT; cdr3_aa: CASSQVAGGSQPQHF
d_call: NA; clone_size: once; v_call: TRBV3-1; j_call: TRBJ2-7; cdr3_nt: TGTGCCAGCAGCCAGAAGAGGACAGCTTCCTACGAGCAGTACTTC; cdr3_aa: CASSQKRTASYEQYF
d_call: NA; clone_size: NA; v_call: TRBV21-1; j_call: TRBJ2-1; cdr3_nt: TGTGCCAGCAGCAAGGAGGGAGGGGGCGACCCACCCGGCTACAATGAGCAGTTCTTC; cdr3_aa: CASSKEGGGDPPGYNEQFF
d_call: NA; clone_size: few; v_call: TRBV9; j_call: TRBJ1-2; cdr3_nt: TGTGCCAGCAGCCCAGCCGGACAGCACTTAGTCTACACCTTC; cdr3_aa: CASSPAGQHLVYTF
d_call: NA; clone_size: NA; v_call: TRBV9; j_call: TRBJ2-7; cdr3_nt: TGTGCCAGCAGCGTAGAGATAGAATACGAGCAGTACTTC; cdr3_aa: CASSVEIEYEQYF
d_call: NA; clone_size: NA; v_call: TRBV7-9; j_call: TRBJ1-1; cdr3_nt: TGTGCCAGCAGCTCCCAGTTCGGGAACACTGAAGCTTTCTTT; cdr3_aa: CASSSQFGNTEAFF
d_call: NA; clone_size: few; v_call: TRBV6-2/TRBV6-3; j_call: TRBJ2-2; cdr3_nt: TGTGCCAGCAGTTACTACCCGGCCCCGAACACCGGGGAGCTGTTTTTT; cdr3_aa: CASSYYPAPNTGELFF
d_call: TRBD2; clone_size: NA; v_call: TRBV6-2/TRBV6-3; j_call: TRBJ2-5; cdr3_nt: TGTGCCAGCAGTAGGCGGGGGAGACAAGAGACCCAGTACTTC; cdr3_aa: CASSRRGRQETQYF
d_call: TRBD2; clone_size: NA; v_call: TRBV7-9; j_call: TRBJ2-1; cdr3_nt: TGTGCCAGCAGCGTGCGGCCTAGCGGGAGAGCCTACAATGAGCAGTTCTTC; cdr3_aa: CASSVRPSGRAYNEQFF
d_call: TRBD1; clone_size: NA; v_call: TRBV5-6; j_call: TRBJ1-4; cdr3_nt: TGTGCCAGCAGTACCGGGACAGGGGTTGAAAAACTGTTTTTT; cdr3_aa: CASSTGTGVEKLFF
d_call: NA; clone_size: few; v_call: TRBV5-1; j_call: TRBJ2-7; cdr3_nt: TGCGCCAGCAGCTTTGAGACAGCGAACTACGAGCAGTACTTC; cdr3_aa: CASSFETANYEQYF
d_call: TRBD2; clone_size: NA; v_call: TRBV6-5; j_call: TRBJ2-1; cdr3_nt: TGTGCCAGCAGTTACCGGCTAGCGGGAGCCTACAATGAGCAGTTCTTC; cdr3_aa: CASSYRLAGAYNEQFF
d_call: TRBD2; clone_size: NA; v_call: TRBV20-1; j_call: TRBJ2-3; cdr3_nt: TGCAGTGCTAGAGACGGGAGGGCCTACACAGATACGCAGTATTTT; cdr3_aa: CSARDGRAYTDTQYF
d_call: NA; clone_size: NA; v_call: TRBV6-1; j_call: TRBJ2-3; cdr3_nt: TGTGCCAGCAAACAGGGAAACACAGATACGCAGTATTTT; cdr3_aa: CASKQGNTDTQYF
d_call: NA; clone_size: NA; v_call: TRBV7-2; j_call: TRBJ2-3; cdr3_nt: TGTGCCAGCAGCCGACGGACCCCAGATACGCAGTATTTT; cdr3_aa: CASSRRTPDTQYF
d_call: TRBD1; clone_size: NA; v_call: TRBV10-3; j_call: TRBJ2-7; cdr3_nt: TGTGCCATCAGTGAGGTCACAGGGGCCGTCTCCTACGAGCAGTACTTC; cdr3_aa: CAISEVTGAVSYEQYF
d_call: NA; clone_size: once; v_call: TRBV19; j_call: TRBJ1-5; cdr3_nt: TGTGCCAGTAGTATTTATGAGTATCAGCCCCAGCATTTT; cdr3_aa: CASSIYEYQPQHF
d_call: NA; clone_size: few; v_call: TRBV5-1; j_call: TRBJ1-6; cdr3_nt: TGCGCCAGCAGCGGGGGGATCTCATATGATTCACCCCTCCACTTT; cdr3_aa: CASSGGISYDSPLHF
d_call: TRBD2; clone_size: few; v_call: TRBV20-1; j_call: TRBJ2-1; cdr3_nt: TGCAGTGCTAGATGGGGGACTAGCGGGAGAAATGAGCAGTTCTTC; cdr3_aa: CSARWGTSGRNEQFF
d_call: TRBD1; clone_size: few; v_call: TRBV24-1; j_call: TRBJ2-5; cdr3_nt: TGTGCCACCAGTGCCACGGCGGGACAGGGGGCAGAGACCCAGTACTTC; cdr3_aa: CATSATAGQGAETQYF
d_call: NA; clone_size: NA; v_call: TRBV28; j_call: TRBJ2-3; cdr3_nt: TGTGCCAGCAGTTTAATCGGGGGCCCCGAGGTTACGCAGTATTTT; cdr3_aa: CASSLIGGPEVTQYF
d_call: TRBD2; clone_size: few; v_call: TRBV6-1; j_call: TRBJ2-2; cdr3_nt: TGTGCCAGCAGTGCCCAGCGGGAGCGGACCGGGGAGCTGTTTTTT; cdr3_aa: CASSAQRERTGELFF
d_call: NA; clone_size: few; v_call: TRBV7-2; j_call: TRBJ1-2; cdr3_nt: TGTGCCAGCAGCTCCGACGGACGCCTGCTGGGGGGCTACACCTTC; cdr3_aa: CASSSDGRLLGGYTF
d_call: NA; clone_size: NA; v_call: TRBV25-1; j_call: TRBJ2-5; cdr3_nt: TGTGCCAGTGGGTGGGAGACCCAGTACTTC; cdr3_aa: CASGWETQYF